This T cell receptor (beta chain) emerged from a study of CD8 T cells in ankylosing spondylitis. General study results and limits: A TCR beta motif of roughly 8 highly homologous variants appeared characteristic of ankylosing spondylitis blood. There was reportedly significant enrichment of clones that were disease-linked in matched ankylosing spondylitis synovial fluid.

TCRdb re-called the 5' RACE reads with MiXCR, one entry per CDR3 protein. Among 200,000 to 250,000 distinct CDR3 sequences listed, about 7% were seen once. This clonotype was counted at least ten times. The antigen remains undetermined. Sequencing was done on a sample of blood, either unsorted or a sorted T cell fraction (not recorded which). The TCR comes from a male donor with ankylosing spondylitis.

The CDR3 nucleotides are TGTGCCAGCAGTTCCCCTGTGAACACTGAAGCTTTCTTT. It specifies CASSSPVNTEAFF. V is TRBV12-3 or TRBV12-4 and J is TRBJ1-1; unclear D gene. The CDR3 contains 13 residues. V lost 4 bases to trimming and J lost 0 bases, with 6 bases between them.